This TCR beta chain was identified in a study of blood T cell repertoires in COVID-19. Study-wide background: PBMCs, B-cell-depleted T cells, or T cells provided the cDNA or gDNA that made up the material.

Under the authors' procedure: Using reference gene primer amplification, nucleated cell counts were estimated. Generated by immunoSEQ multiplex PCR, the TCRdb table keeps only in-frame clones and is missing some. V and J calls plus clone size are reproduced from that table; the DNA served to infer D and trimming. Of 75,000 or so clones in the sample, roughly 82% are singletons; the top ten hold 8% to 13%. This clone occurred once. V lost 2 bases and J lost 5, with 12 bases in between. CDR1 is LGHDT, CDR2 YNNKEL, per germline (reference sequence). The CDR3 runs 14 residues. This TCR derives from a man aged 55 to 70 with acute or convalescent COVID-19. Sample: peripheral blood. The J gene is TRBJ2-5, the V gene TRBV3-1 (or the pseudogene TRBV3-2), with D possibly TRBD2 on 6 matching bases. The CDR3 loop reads CASSQLMGRETQYF. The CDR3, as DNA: TGTGCCAGCAGCCAACTCATGGGGAGGGAGACCCAGTACTTC.